This is a list of T cell receptor beta chains from one sample in a study of CD8 T cells in ankylosing spondylitis. In TCRdb, the 5' RACE reads were re-called with MiXCR into one record per CDR3 protein. The sample has 750,000 to 850,000 distinct CDR3 sequences, approximately 12% seen once. The sample comprised blood, either unsorted or a sorted T cell fraction (not recorded which). The source is a male donor with ankylosing spondylitis. Both conserved end residues are trimmed from each CDR3. Fields, in order: V gene, J gene, D gene, CDR3 protein. D genes are given only for firm matches.

TRBV15	TRBJ2-1	.	ATSPRAGRYGNEQF
TRBV7-6	TRBJ2-1	TRBD1	ASSLAQGARF
TRBV14	TRBJ2-1	.	ASSQIEDEQF
TRBV20-1	TRBJ2-6	.	SARLESSGANVLT
TRBV7-2	TRBJ2-2	TRBD1	ASSSGTGRSTGELF
TRBV6-2/TRBV6-3	TRBJ2-7	.	ASSYTGVLAEQY
TRBV7-2	TRBJ1-2	TRBD1	ASSYTGGEDYGYT
TRBV4-3	TRBJ1-2	TRBD1	ASSQVGRGYGYT
TRBV6-1	TRBJ2-1	TRBD1	ASRRPGQSNEQF
TRBV11-2	TRBJ2-7	.	ASSLEGPPSYEQY
TRBV20-1	TRBJ2-7	TRBD2	SATSPTSGSDEQY
TRBV18	TRBJ2-3	.	ASSPYRDEDTQY
TRBV10-3	TRBJ1-5	.	ATTPDYNQPQH
TRBV18	TRBJ2-3	TRBD1	ASSPRLGQGEDTQY
TRBV6-2/TRBV6-3	TRBJ2-7	.	ASRAGRMSYEQY
TRBV27	TRBJ1-5	.	ASSSPGWQPQH
TRBV6-2/TRBV6-3	TRBJ1-5	.	ASTLRGNDNQPQH
TRBV5-1	TRBJ2-3	.	AAKRGGQSTDTQY
TRBV20-1	TRBJ2-7	.	SAGLPYEQY
TRBV29-1	TRBJ2-1	.	SVEVGRGNSYNEQF